This T cell receptor beta chain was identified during a study of T-cell reconstitution after alpha-beta-depleted transplantation in children. Study conclusions and caveats: Alpha-beta T cells about two months after transplant reportedly derived from several hundred expanded graft clones. T-cell counts and diversity at one year following transplant were attributed mainly to newly produced T cells. Certain patients had high TCRbeta diversity at day 60, and it came from recipient T cells and thymic progenitors that survived.

The library targeted TCRbeta and was prepared with unique molecular identifiers. Each CDR3 protein is one row after TCRdb ran MiXCR on the PCR reads. The table includes about 420,000 distinct CDR3 sequences, around 15% detected once. This clonotype was observed a single time. Its antigen is unknown. This CDR3 is 16 amino acids long. V was trimmed by 7 bases and J by 1 base, leaving 19 bases between them. The germline V gene encodes CDR1 SNHLY and CDR2 FYNNEI. This chain links TRBV2 with TRBJ1-1; D not certain. The receptor was isolated from a boy under three years old who had a stem cell transplant for Wiskott-Aldrich syndrome, so the T cells may come from the graft donor. Source: PBMCs, mostly from graft donor cells, taken 360 days after TCRalphabeta/CD19-depleted stem cell transplant. For the CDR3, the DNA is TGTGCCAGCAAATACGCAGAGGGCTGGAAGAACACTGAAGCTTTCTTT. Translation: CASKYAEGWKNTEAFF.